This entry lists 17 T cell receptor beta chains sequenced from one sample in a study of blood T cell repertoires in COVID-19. Some clones are missing from TCRdb's copy, which holds only in-frame ones; the method was immunoSEQ multiplex PCR. In the table there are about 160,000 clones, around 85% of which are singletons. The sample comprised peripheral blood. The receptors originated from a human donor with acute or convalescent COVID-19. The donor label of this sample is uncertain.

This clone was counted once. The chain links TRBV21-1 to TRBJ2-5; the D call TRBD1 from the table was never checked on the DNA. TRBV21-1 is labeled a pseudogene. The CDR3 loop spans 17 amino acids. CDR3 in DNA: TGTGCCAGCAGCAAAGTCGGGACAGGGAGGGACAAAGAGACCCAGTACTTC. This sequence encodes CASSKVGTGRDKETQYF.

The V call is TRBV5-1, the J call TRBJ2-3; a weak D match, TRBD1 (5 bases). Germline V gene lookup returns CDR1 SGHRS and CDR2 YFSETQ. V lost 0 bases and J lost 7, with 9 bases in between. This CDR3 region has 13 residues. The CDR3 DNA reads as TGCGCCAGCAGCTTGGGACAGTGGAATACGCAGTATTTT. Residues: CASSLGQWNTQYF.

This clone was counted a single time. The V gene is TRBV11-3, the J gene TRBJ2-2; the match to TRBD2 covers 14 bases. V lost 1 base to trimming and J lost 2 bases; unmatched junction nucleotides: 9. Germline assignment: CDR1 SGHNT and CDR2 YENEEA. The CDR3 sequence is 20 residues long. Written as DNA, the CDR3 is TGTGCCAGCAGCTTAGGATCATTTGGACTAGCGGGGGGTAACACCGGGGAGCTGTTTTTT. This translates into CASSLGSFGLAGGNTGELFF.

The rearrangement uses TRBV7-7 and TRBJ2-1; a weak D match, TRBD2 (5 bases). Germline V gene sequence: CDR1 SSHAT, CDR2 FNYEAQ (reference sequence). Trimming took 0 bases from V and 8 from J, leaving 8 bases between them. The CDR3 has 13 amino acids. The CDR3 is CASSLASEDEQFF. DNA of the CDR3: TGTGCCAGCAGCTTAGCTAGCGAGGATGAGCAGTTCTTC.

The chain couples TRBV13 to TRBJ1-1, with a weak D call TRBD1 (5 bases). Looked up from germline, CDR1 is PRHDT and CDR2 is FYEKMQ (reference sequence). This CDR3 contains 14 residues. Trimming cost V 4 bases and J 9 bases, with 18 bases left between them. Here the CDR3 reads CASSSRTRAGKAFF. Here the CDR3 DNA reads TGTGCCAGCAGCTCCAGGACCCGGGCAGGGAAAGCTTTCTTT.

V gene TRBV7-2 combines with J gene TRBJ1-1; 7 positions agree with TRBD1. V shed 5 bases, J shed 3 bases, and the junction held 12 bases outside the gene matches. Per germline, CDR1 SGHTA and CDR2 FQGNSA. CDR3 length equals 16 residues. The DNA of the CDR3 is TGTGCCAGCAGCGAGGACAGGCCCAGGTTGTACACTGAAGCTTTCTTT. Its protein product is CASSEDRPRLYTEAFF.

In this sample, this clone turned up once. The chain has TRBV6-5 and TRBJ1-2; D not resolved. Trimming shortened V by 6 bases and J by 0 bases, and 14 bases separated the two germline ends. Germline V gene lookup returns CDR1 MNHEY and CDR2 SVGAGI. The CDR3 covers 15 residues. CDR3 amino acids: CASSPPVQSNYGYTF. The CDR3 DNA sequence: TGTGCCAGCAGCCCCCCCGTCCAGTCTAACTATGGCTACACCTTC.

This chain uses TRBV18 with TRBJ1-5, with D hard to call. The germline V and J ends were trimmed by 0 bases and 0 bases, with 9 bases remaining between them. Germline V CDR1 and CDR2: KGHSH, LQKENI. The CDR3 is made up of 16 amino acids. The CDR3 coding sequence is TGTGCCAGCTCACCACCGGAGGGCCGTAGCAATCAGCCCCAGCATTTT. Translated, it gives CASSPPEGRSNQPQHF.

This rearrangement joins TRBV28 to TRBJ2-3; maybe TRBD2 (7 bases). The CDR3 length is 14 residues. Germline CDR1 and CDR2: MDHEN and SYDVKM. V lost 10 bases and J 4 bases, leaving 18 bases between the germline ends. The CDR3 reads CATRMWEGADTQYF. For the CDR3, the DNA is TGTGCCACCAGGATGTGGGAGGGGGCAGATACGCAGTATTTT.

The chain is built from TRBV7-2 and TRBJ1-3; D is perhaps TRBD1 (6 bases). The ends were cut back, 5 bases at V and 3 bases at J, with 14 bases in the middle. Germline CDR1 SGHTA, CDR2 FQGNSA. The CDR3 runs to 15 residues. The CDR3 spells CASSPTGTFGNTIYF. CDR3 DNA sequence: TGTGCCAGCAGCCCCACCGGGACATTTGGAAACACCATATATTTT.

The chain recombines TRBV9 with TRBJ1-1; 12 nucleotides line up with TRBD1. This CDR3 spans 16 amino acids. From germline, CDR1 is SGDLS and CDR2 YYNGEE. Germline trimming cut 4 bases from V and 10 bases from J; bases unmatched to any gene: 14. The CDR3 bases are TGTGCCAGCAGCTTGGGACAGGGGGCGCGTGGAATTGGAGCTTTCTTT. It is translated as CASSLGQGARGIGAFF.

The chain links TRBV11-2 to TRBJ2-5; 8 nucleotides line up with TRBD2. This CDR3 region has 14 residues. The V gene end was trimmed by 5 bases and the J gene end by 4 bases; junction bases not matched to a gene: 6. Per germline, CDR1 SGHAT and CDR2 FQNNGV. CDR3 protein: CASSGGGLGETQYF. CDR3 nucleotide sequence: TGTGCCAGCAGCGGCGGGGGGCTAGGAGAGACCCAGTACTTC.

The V call is TRBV7-2, the J call TRBJ1-1; a possible D gene is TRBD1 (6 bases). The CDR3 runs to 13 residues. Trimming took off 10 bases at V and 7 bases at J, with 19 bases between the two ends. Germline lookup yields CDR1 SGHTA and CDR2 FQGNSA. This CDR3 is CATVGGGRDEAFF. The CDR3 DNA reads as TGTGCCACCGTCGGCGGGGGGCGGGATGAAGCTTTCTTT.

The sample holds a few counts of this clone. This chain connects TRBV3-1 (or the pseudogene TRBV3-2) to TRBJ2-2, with TRBD1 identical over 7 bases. CDR1 and CDR2 from the germline V gene are LGHDT and YNNKEL (reference sequence). The CDR3 covers 15 residues. V trimming: 2 bases; J trimming: 5 bases; junction bases outside the gene matches: 5. This chain's CDR3 is CASSQYDRATGELFF. The DNA of the CDR3 is TGTGCCAGCAGCCAATATGACAGGGCAACCGGGGAGCTGTTTTTT.

The rearrangement joins TRBV7-3 to TRBJ2-5, with 9 bases fitting TRBD2. V was pared by 5 bases and J by 2 bases, with 6 bases of the junction left unmatched. Germline assignment: CDR1 SGHTA and CDR2 FQGTGA. The CDR3 spans 15 residues. CDR3 loop: CASSPYSGGQETQYF. The CDR3 DNA reads TGTGCCAGCAGCCCGTATAGCGGGGGTCAAGAGACCCAGTACTTC.

The rearrangement joins TRBV5-6 to TRBJ2-7; no reliable D call. Germline V gives CDR1 SGHDT, CDR2 YYEEEE. The CDR3 spans 14 residues. V lost 1 base and J 2 bases, leaving 10 bases between the germline ends. For the CDR3, the DNA is TGTGCCAGCAGCTTGCAGGCAACACCCTACGAGCAGTACTTC. Protein product: CASSLQATPYEQYF.

This chain links TRBV28 with TRBJ1-1; 8 positions match TRBD1. Trimming removed 3 bases from V and 3 bases from J; junction bases left unmatched: 6. This CDR3 is built from 15 residues. CDR1 and CDR2 from the germline V gene are MDHEN and SYDVKM. Here the CDR3 DNA reads TGTGCCAGCAGTTTCAATGACAGGGGAGACACTGAAGCTTTCTTT. This sequence encodes CASSFNDRGDTEAFF.